What follows are 12 T cell receptor beta chains derived from one specimen sequenced in a study of T cell changes during pregnancy in multiple sclerosis. TCRdb's copy holds only in-frame clones and misses some; the assay was immunoSEQ multiplex PCR. The data contain about 42,000 clones, 80% to 85% of them singletons. The sample here was CD4+ T cells from peripheral blood mononuclear cells, taken before pregnancy. Receptor source: a female donor with multiple sclerosis, enrolled in a pregnancy study.

The V gene is TRBV7-2, the J gene TRBJ1-1; D is unresolved. The germline V gene encodes CDR1 SGHTA and CDR2 FQGNSA. Between the trimmed V and J ends, which lost 8 bases and 3 bases, there was a span of 19 bases. The CDR3 has 15 amino acids. CDR3 residues: CASRPAGEVHTEAFF. CDR3 DNA: TGTGCCAGCCGCCCAGCCGGTGAGGTTCACACTGAAGCTTTCTTT.

The chain employs TRBV19 and TRBJ2-1; weak D call: TRBD1 (6 bases). The CDR3 is made up of 15 amino acids. V was trimmed by 3 bases and J by 3 bases, leaving 12 bases between them. CDR1 and CDR2 (germline): LNHDA, SQIVND (reference sequence). The CDR3 spells CASSIPGRGYNEQFF. The CDR3 region has the DNA TGTGCCAGTAGTATTCCCGGCAGGGGCTACAATGAGCAGTTCTTC.

This clone was seen a few times. V usage is TRBV18 and J usage is TRBJ2-5; 8 nucleotides match TRBD1. Germline V gene lookup returns CDR1 KGHSH and CDR2 LQKENI. The J segment lost 5 bases and the V segment lost 9 bases, leaving 8 bases of the junction unmatched. This CDR3 region has 13 residues. CDR3 loop: CASQQGDGETQYF. CDR3 sequence (DNA): TGTGCCAGTCAACAGGGGGATGGGGAGACCCAGTACTTC.

V and J are TRBV4-3 and TRBJ1-6; D gene unclear. The CDR3 is made up of 18 amino acids. Germline CDR1 is LGHNA and CDR2 is YSLEER. The germline V and J ends were trimmed by 4 bases and 0 bases, with 16 bases remaining between them. CDR3 DNA: TGCGCCAGCAGCCTAGAGACGACTGGGAGCTCCTATAATTCACCCCTCCACTTT. Its protein product is CASSLETTGSSYNSPLHF.

This clone was detected only once. The chain is built from TRBV29-1 and TRBJ2-1; D perhaps matches TRBD2 (6 bases). The V end was cut by 4 bases, the J end by 0 bases, with 13 bases between. CDR1 is SQVTM, CDR2 ANQGSEA, per germline. The CDR3 has 15 residues. The chain's CDR3 is CSVGSGPNSYNEQFF. Written as DNA, the CDR3 is TGCAGCGTTGGTAGCGGACCGAACTCCTACAATGAGCAGTTCTTC.

V is TRBV30 and J is TRBJ2-1, with 12 bases that match TRBD2. The ends lost 2 bases at V and 6 bases at J; junction bases unmatched: 14. Per the germline V gene, CDR1 is GTSNPN and CDR2 is SVGIG (reference sequence). The CDR3 is 18 amino acids. This CDR3 is CAWSIRRTSGIWANEQFF. CDR3 coding DNA: TGTGCCTGGAGTATCCGGCGGACTAGCGGGATTTGGGCCAATGAGCAGTTCTTC.

The genes are TRBV29-1 and TRBJ2-1; D call uncertain. The CDR3 is made up of 13 amino acids. The germline CDR1 and CDR2 sequences are SQVTM and ANQGSEA. Trimming took off 0 bases at V and 8 bases at J, with 11 bases between the two ends. CDR3 nucleotide sequence: TGCAGCGTTGAAGACTTCACGGTGTATGAGCAGTTCTTC. Its translation is CSVEDFTVYEQFF.

The chain carries TRBV7-2 and TRBJ1-3, with 8 bases identical to TRBD1. In germline, CDR1 is SGHTA, CDR2 FQGNSA. Trimming removed 5 bases from V and 4 bases from J; junction bases left unmatched: 10. This CDR3 has 16 amino acids. CDR3 DNA sequence: TGTGCCAGCAGCGTGCTACAGGGGGGAGAGGGAAACACCATATATTTT. Translated: CASSVLQGGEGNTIYF.

This clone was observed once. The chain joins TRBV18 to TRBJ1-1; 9 nucleotides line up with TRBD1. V dropped 0 bases and J dropped 4; count of bases not matched to a gene: 9. CDR1 and CDR2 (germline): KGHSH, LQKENI. This CDR3 spans 17 amino acids. The CDR3 sequence is CASSPPNSMTGGTEAFF. The CDR3 DNA reads TGTGCCAGCTCACCACCGAATTCGATGACAGGGGGCACTGAAGCTTTCTTT.

The CDR3 DNA reads TGTGCCAGCAGCCAACGGCAGGGTCGCACAGATACGCAGTATTTT. Encoded protein: CASSQRQGRTDTQYF. The V and J genes are TRBV4-2 and TRBJ2-3; D perhaps matches TRBD1 (5 bases). This CDR3 region has 15 residues. From germline, CDR1 is LGHNA and CDR2 YNFKEQ. Trimming removed 2 bases at V and 1 base at J, with 10 bases between.

The gene calls are TRBV19 and TRBJ2-7; 7 bases are shared with TRBD2. CDR1 LNHDA and CDR2 SQIVND come from the germline V gene (reference sequence). After removal of 3 bases from V and 2 bases from J, the junction contained 7 bases not matched to a gene. CDR3 length: 15 amino acids. The CDR3 protein is CASSMGGGSAYEQYF. The CDR3 coding sequence is TGTGCCAGTAGTATGGGGGGGGGTTCTGCCTACGAGCAGTACTTC.

V gene TRBV25-1 combines with J gene TRBJ1-3; D gene unclear. Per germline, CDR1 MGHDK and CDR2 SYGVNS. This CDR3 spans 15 amino acids. Trimming removed 2 bases at V and 0 bases at J, with 8 bases between. CDR3 loop: CASSEPGSSGNTIYF. The DNA for the CDR3 is TGTGCCAGCAGTGAACCCGGTAGCTCTGGAAACACCATATATTTT.